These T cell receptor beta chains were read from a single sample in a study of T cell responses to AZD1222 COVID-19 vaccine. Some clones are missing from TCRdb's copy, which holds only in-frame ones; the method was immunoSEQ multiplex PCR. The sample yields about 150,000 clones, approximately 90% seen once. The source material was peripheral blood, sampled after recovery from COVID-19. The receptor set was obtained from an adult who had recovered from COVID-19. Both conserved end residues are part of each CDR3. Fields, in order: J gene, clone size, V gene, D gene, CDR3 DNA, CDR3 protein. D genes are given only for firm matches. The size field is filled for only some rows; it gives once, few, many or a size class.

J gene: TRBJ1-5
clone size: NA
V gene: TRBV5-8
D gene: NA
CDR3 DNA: TGTGCCAGCAGCTTAGCCCCCGACAGTTCCGGGAGTCGGTATCAGCCCCAGCATTTT
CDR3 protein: CASSLAPDSSGSRYQPQHF

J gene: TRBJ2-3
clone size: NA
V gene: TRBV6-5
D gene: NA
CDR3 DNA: TGTGCCAGCTACAGGCTCGATAGCACAGATACGCAGTATTTT
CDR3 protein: CASYRLDSTDTQYF

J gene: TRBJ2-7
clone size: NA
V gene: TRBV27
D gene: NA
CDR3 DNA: TGTGCCAGCAGTTTCGGGCAGGGGTCGACGGCGCAGTACTTC
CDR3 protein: CASSFGQGSTAQYF

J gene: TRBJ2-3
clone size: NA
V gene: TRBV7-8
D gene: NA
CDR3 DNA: TGTGCCAGCAGCACAGCCCCCCAGGGCACAGATACGCAGTATTTT
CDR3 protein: CASSTAPQGTDTQYF

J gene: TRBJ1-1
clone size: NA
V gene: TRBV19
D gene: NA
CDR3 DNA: TGTGCCAGTAGTATGCAGAACACTGAAGCTTTCTTT
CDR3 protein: CASSMQNTEAFF

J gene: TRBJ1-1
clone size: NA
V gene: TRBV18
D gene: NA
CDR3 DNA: TGTGCCAGCTCACCCTTGGCCGACCGGAACACTGAAGCTTTCTTT
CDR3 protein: CASSPLADRNTEAFF

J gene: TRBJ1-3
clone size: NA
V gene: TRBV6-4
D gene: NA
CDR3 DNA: TGTGCCAGCAGCTCAGGGCGGGTAAACACCATATATTTT
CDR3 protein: CASSSGRVNTIYF

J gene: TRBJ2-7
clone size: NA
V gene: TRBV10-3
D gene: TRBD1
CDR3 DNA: TGTGCCATCAGTTTACAGGGGTCAAACGAGCAGTACTTC
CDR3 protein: CAISLQGSNEQYF

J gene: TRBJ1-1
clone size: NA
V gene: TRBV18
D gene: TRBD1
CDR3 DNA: TGTGCCAGCTCATACACAGGGGGGGGAACTGAAGCTTTCTTT
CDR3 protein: CASSYTGGGTEAFF

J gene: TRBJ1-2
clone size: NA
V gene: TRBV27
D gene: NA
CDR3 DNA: TGTGCCAGCAGTTTAAGGGGTACAGGGTTTAAGGGCTACACCTTC
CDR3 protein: CASSLRGTGFKGYTF

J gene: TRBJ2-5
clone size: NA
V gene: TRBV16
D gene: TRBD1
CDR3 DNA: TGTGCCAGCAGCCAACGGACAGGAGAGACCCAGTACTTC
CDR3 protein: CASSQRTGETQYF

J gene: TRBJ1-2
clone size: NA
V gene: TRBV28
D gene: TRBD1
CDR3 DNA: TGTGCCAGCAGTCCCACAGGGGCTGGTGGCTACACCTTC
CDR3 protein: CASSPTGAGGYTF

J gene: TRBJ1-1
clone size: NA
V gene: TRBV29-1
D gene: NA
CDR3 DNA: TGCAGCGCGCGTAGGGACGTTCACGAAGCTTTCTTT
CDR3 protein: CSARRDVHEAFF

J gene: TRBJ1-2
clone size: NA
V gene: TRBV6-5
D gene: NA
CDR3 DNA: TGTGCCAGCAGTTGGAGGACGCCCGGTGAGGGTGGCTACACCTTC
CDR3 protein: CASSWRTPGEGGYTF

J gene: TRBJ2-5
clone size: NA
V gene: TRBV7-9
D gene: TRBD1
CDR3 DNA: TGTGCCAGCAGTTCTGGACAGGGGGATGGAGAGACCCAGTACTTC
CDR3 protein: CASSSGQGDGETQYF

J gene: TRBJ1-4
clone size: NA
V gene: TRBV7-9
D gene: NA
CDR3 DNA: TGTGCCAGCAGCTTCGTCAGGGGTTCAACTAATGAAAAACTGTTTTTT
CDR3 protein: CASSFVRGSTNEKLFF

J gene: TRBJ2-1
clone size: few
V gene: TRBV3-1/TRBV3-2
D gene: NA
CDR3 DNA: TGTGCCAGCAGCCAACGCGCCAGGCTATACAATGAGCAGTTCTTC
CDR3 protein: CASSQRARLYNEQFF

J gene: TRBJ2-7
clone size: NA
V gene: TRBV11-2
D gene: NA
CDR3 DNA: TGTGCCAGCAGCTTATGGGCTGACGGGACGGTCTTCGAGCAGTACTTC
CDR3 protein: CASSLWADGTVFEQYF

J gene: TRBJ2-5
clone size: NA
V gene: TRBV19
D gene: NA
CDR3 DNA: TGTGCCAGTAGTATAGCGGGGGGCCGGGGGACCCAGTACTTC
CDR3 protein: CASSIAGGRGTQYF

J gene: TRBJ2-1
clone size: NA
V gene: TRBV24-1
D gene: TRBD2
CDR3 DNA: TGTGCCACCAGTGATCCCTCTCTAGCGGGAGGGCCCGACGAGCAGTTCTTC
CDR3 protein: CATSDPSLAGGPDEQFF

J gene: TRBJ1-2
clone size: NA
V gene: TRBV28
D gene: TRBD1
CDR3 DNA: TGTGCCAGCAGGCCGCCGGGACAGGGGGCGGTCTATGGCTACACCTTC
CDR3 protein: CASRPPGQGAVYGYTF

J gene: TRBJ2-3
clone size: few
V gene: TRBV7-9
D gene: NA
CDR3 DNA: TGTGCCAGCAGCTCCTCCGACAGGCAGAATACGCAGTATTTT
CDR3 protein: CASSSSDRQNTQYF

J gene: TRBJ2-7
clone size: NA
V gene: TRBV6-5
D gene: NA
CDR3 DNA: TGTGCCAGCATGGAGGGGCATACCTACGAGCAGTACTTC
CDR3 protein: CASMEGHTYEQYF

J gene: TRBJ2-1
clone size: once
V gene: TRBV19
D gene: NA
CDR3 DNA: TGTGCCAGTAGTATCCGAGGAATTAACGATGAGCAGTTCTTC
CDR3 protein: CASSIRGINDEQFF

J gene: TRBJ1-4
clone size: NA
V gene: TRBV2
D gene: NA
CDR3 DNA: TGTGCCAGCAGTGATTGGGCTGAAAAACTGTTTTTT
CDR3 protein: CASSDWAEKLFF

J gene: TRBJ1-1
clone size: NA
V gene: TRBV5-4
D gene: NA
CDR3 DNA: TGTGCCAGCAGCTTCTCAGGGAGTGGAGCTTTCTTT
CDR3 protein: CASSFSGSGAFF

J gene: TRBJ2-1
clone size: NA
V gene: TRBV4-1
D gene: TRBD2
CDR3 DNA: TGCGCCAGCAGCCATCCGGGAGGAGTAAATGAGCAGTTCTTC
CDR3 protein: CASSHPGGVNEQFF

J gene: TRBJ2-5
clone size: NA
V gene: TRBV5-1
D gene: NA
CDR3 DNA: TGCGCCAGCAGCGTGGGACGTATCCAAGAGACCCAGTACTTC
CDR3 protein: CASSVGRIQETQYF

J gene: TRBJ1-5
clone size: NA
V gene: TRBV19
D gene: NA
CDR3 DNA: TGTGCCAGTAGTATACCCCGACAGTCTAGCAATCAGCCCCAGCATTTT
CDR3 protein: CASSIPRQSSNQPQHF

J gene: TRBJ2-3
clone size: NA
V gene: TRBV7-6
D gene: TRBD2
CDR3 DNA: TGTGCCAGCAGCTCGCCCCTCGCCCCGGGACTAGCTCGAGATACGCAGTATTTT
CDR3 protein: CASSSPLAPGLARDTQYF

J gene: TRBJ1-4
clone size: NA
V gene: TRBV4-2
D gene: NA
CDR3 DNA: TGTGCCAGCAGCCAAGACTCGAAACTGTTTTTT
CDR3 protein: CASSQDSKLFF

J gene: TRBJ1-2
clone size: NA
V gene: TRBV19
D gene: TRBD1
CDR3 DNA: TGTGCCAGTACCCCTGGGGGGACAGCACTCCGCACCTTC
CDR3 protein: CASTPGGTALRTF

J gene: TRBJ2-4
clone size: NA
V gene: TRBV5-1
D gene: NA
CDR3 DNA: TGCGCCAGCAGCTGGGGTTGGGGTGGGGAGAGTCTGAAAAACATTCAGTACTTC
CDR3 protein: CASSWGWGGESLKNIQYF

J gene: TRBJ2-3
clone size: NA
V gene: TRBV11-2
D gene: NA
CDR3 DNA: TGTGCCAGCAGCTTAGTAGGTGGGGGGGCCACGCAGTATTTT
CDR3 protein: CASSLVGGGATQYF

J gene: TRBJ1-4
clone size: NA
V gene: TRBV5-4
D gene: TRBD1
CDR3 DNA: TGTGCCAGCAGCTTCCGGGACAGGGAGGAAAAACTGTTTTTT
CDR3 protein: CASSFRDREEKLFF

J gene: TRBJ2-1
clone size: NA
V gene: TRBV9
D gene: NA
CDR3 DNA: TGTGCCAGCAGCCCAGAGGGGGACATCTACAATGAGCAGTTCTTC
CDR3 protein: CASSPEGDIYNEQFF

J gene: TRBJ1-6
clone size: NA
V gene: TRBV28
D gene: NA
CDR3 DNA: TGTGCCAGCAGCGGGACACTCTTTAATTCACCCCTCCACTTT
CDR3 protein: CASSGTLFNSPLHF

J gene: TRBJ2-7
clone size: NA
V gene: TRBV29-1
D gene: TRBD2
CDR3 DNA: TGCAGCGGCGGGACTAGCGGGCGCTCCTACGAGCAGTACTTC
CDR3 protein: CSGGTSGRSYEQYF

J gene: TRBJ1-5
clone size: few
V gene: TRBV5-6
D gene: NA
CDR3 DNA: TGTGCCAGCAGCTTTGGACAGAGGGTGAATCAGCCCCAGCATTTT
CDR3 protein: CASSFGQRVNQPQHF

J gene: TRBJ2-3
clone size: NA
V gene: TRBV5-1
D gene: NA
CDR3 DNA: TGCGCCAGCAGCTTAAACCGTGTTAGCACAGATACGCAGTATTTT
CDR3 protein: CASSLNRVSTDTQYF